This TCR beta chain was recovered during a study of technical replicates of blood from several donors. This clone showed up just once. V was cut by 9 bases and J by 7 bases, with 9 bases left in between. Germline V gene lookup returns CDR1 MDHEN and CDR2 SYDVKM. CDR3 length equals 10 residues. Measured with immunoSEQ multiplex PCR; TCRdb has only the in-frame clones, and not every one. Among about 74,000 clones listed, 81% were seen once. Sequenced material: PBMCs. The chain recombines TRBV28 with TRBJ1-1; the D is unclear. This TCR derives from a human donor in good health. Some clones in this sample may be carry-over from other donors' samples. The CDR3, as DNA: TGTGCCAGGGAGAGGATTGAAGCTTTCTTT. Its protein product is CARERIEAFF.